These T cell receptor beta chains were read from a single sample in a study of vaccination effects on CD4 cells after COVID-19. Profiling relied on immunoSEQ multiplex PCR, and the TCRdb table lists in-frame clones only, not all of them. Among around 32,000 clones listed, 72% were seen once. Antigens of these TCRs are unknown. Sequences were derived from CD4+ T cells from PBMCs cultured with HCoV-229E spike peptides, sampled after COVID-19 vaccination. These receptors came from a human donor who received a COVID-19 vaccine. Each CDR3 is given with its conserved first and last residue.

TRBJ2-2 | TRBV7-9 | CASSRTSANTGELFF
TRBJ2-2 | TRBV2 | CASSVTSRTGELFF
TRBJ1-2 | TRBV5-4 | CASSHPTGPGGYGYTF
TRBJ1-5 | TRBV2 | CASSQGSGSINQPQHF
TRBJ2-7 | TRBV19 | CASRTSGSSYEQYF
TRBJ2-7 | TRBV13 | CASSLDGTTYEQYF
TRBJ2-5 | TRBV10-1 | CASSEQIQETQYF
TRBJ1-3 | TRBV5-1 | CASTLGTSGNTIYF
TRBJ1-2 | TRBV5-1 | CASSLARDYGYTF
TRBJ1-1 | TRBV4-2 | CASSQPTGRGNNTEAFF
TRBJ1-2 | TRBV7-9 | CASTPSRGGYTF
TRBJ2-7 | TRBV12-5 | CASGPGTGAYEQYF
TRBJ2-3 | TRBV6-5 | CASTRHGGTDTQYF
TRBJ2-7 | TRBV11-1 | CASSQTDATTYEQYF
TRBJ1-2 | TRBV29-1 | CSVLRQGDSYGYTF
TRBJ2-3 | TRBV15 | CATSRGDGTGTDTQYF
TRBJ2-2 | TRBV18 | CASSPFGRKTNTGELFF
TRBJ1-5 | TRBV20-1 | CSASWSSEDQPQHF
TRBJ2-3 | TRBV6-1 | CASSGTSGGMTDTQYF
TRBJ2-7 | TRBV6-6 | CASRGPGAYEQYF
TRBJ2-1 | TRBV19 | CASSIISGGSSYNEQFF
TRBJ1-1 | TRBV18 | CASSARVEGTEAFF
TRBJ2-2 | TRBV19 | CASSTPGLGSGELFF
TRBJ2-1 | TRBV4-1 | CASSPLTPRFLSYNEQFF
TRBJ1-2 | TRBV5-1 | CASSLQPQGGYGYTF
TRBJ1-6 | TRBV5-1 | CASSQDRGTNSPLHF
TRBJ2-5 | TRBV5-4 | CASSLPGDRAVTQYF
TRBJ1-5 | TRBV6-5 | CASKEQYQPQHF
TRBJ2-3 | TRBV5-1 | CASSPAVGRSTDTQYF
TRBJ2-3 | TRBV4-1 | CASSQDRDSTDTQYF
TRBJ1-2 | TRBV3-1/TRBV3-2 | CASSQKTGPLYGYTF
TRBJ1-3 | TRBV5-1 | CASSPVGGGGNTIYF
TRBJ1-2 | TRBV5-1 | CASSFVTGIGYTF
TRBJ1-2 | TRBV6-5 | CATTTDIYGYTF
TRBJ1-2 | TRBV18 | CASSPQNQGPYGYTF
TRBJ2-3 | TRBV11-3 | CASSPTSHTDTQYF
TRBJ2-7 | TRBV4-1 | CASSQEGPTDEQYF
TRBJ1-6 | TRBV6-1 | CASSEIDSYSPLHF
TRBJ2-2 | TRBV19 | CASSSRGAGELFF
TRBJ2-1 | TRBV15 | CATSRAGQGINEQFF
TRBJ1-2 | TRBV25-1 | CASKPQGSNEGYTF
TRBJ1-1 | TRBV5-4 | CASSLAKAAGTEAFF
TRBJ1-1 | TRBV5-1 | CASSLVGTEDTEAFF
TRBJ1-1 | TRBV29-1 | CSPTGDGGTEAFF
TRBJ2-1 | TRBV4-1 | CASSHPGGQPEQFF
TRBJ2-3 | TRBV3-1/TRBV3-2 | CASSRNGGRSSTDTQYF
TRBJ2-2 | TRBV24-1 | CATSDFRGRPDNTGELFF
TRBJ2-3 | TRBV5-1 | CASSPSGRVDTQYF
TRBJ2-3 | TRBV5-1 | CASSLGQGSTDTQYF
TRBJ1-5 | TRBV18 | CASSPPSKHSNQPQHF
TRBJ1-2 | TRBV7-9 | CASRDRASTNYGYTF
TRBJ1-5 | TRBV21-1 | CASSCEQAEGQGSWSQPQHF
TRBJ2-1 | TRBV13 | CASSSLIAGGSYNEQFF
TRBJ2-3 | TRBV4-2 | CASSQEVTRGPWGTDTQYF
TRBJ2-5 | TRBV5-1 | CASSFTLQGKTETQYF
TRBJ2-2 | TRBV9 | CASSTGTSGTGELFF
TRBJ2-1 | TRBV18 | CASSRAQINEQFF
TRBJ1-5 | TRBV10-3 | CAISVQENQPQHF
TRBJ1-5 | TRBV9 | CASSARDGYNQPQHF